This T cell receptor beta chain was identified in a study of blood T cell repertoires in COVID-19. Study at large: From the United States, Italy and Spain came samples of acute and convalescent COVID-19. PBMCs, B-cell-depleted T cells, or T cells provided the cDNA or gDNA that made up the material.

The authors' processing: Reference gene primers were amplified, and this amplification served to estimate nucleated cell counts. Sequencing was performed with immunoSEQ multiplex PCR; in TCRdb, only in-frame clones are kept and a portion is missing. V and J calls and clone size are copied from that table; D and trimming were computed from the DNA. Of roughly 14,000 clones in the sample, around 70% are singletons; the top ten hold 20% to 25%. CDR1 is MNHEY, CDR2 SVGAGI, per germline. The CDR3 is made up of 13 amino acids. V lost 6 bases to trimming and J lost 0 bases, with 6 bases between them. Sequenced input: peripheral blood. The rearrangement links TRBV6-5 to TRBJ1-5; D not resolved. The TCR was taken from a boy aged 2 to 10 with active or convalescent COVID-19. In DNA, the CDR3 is TGTGCCAGCAGCCACAGTAGCAATCAGCCCCAGCATTTT. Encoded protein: CASSHSSNQPQHF.